These T cell receptor beta chains were read from a single sample in a study of T cell responses to AZD1222 COVID-19 vaccine. The repertoire was sequenced with immunoSEQ multiplex PCR; TCRdb's copy has only in-frame clones and lacks some. Among fewer than 120,000 clones listed, about 81% were seen once. The specimen was peripheral blood, collected on day 0 of AZD1222 vaccination. The source of these receptors is an adult in good health. The CDR3 runs from the conserved cysteine through the conserved F or W. Each record gives: CDR3 protein, CDR3 DNA, clone size, D gene, CDR3 length, V gene, J gene. D genes are given only for firm matches. Rows give clone size only sometimes, using once, few, many, or a class for an expanded clone.

CASSLSPTGAYTEAFF	TGTGCCAGCTCCCTATCCCCGACAGGAGCGTACACTGAAGCTTTCTTT	-	-	16	TRBV27	TRBJ1-1
CASKSGTGNTGELFF	TGTGCCAGCAAATCCGGGACAGGCAACACCGGGGAGCTGTTTTTT	-	TRBD1	15	TRBV18	TRBJ2-2
CASSFESTDTQYF	TGTGCCAGCAGCTTCGAGAGCACAGATACGCAGTATTTT	-	-	13	TRBV5-8	TRBJ2-3
CASGESYYEQYF	TGTGCCAGCGGCGAATCGTACTACGAGCAGTACTTC	-	-	12	TRBV25-1	TRBJ2-7
CASRGLGGGTDTQYF	TGTGCCAGCAGGGGACTAGGGGGGGGTACAGATACGCAGTATTTT	once	TRBD2	15	TRBV7-2	TRBJ2-3
CASSPHEETQYF	TGTGCCAGCAGCCCTCATGAAGAGACCCAGTACTTC	-	-	12	TRBV7-3	TRBJ2-5
CASSYSSGKRGYTF	TGTGCCAGCAGTTACTCGTCAGGGAAGCGGGGCTACACCTTC	few	-	14	TRBV6-2/TRBV6-3	TRBJ1-2
CASSLRAVKRHF	TGTGCCAGCAGCTTACGGGCCGTAAAGCGGCATTTT	-	-	12	TRBV11-1	TRBJ1-5
CATSPHGTPSTDTQYF	TGTGCCACCTCCCCCCACGGGACACCCAGCACAGATACGCAGTATTTT	-	-	16	TRBV28	TRBJ2-3
CASSSVGLAKNIQYF	TGTGCCAGCAGTTCAGTAGGACTAGCCAAAAACATTCAGTACTTC	once	-	15	TRBV28	TRBJ2-4
CASSLTGGSYEQYF	TGTGCCAGCAGCTTAACGGGAGGCTCATACGAGCAGTACTTC	-	TRBD2	14	TRBV7-9	TRBJ2-7
CARRLSPPHATNEKLFF	TGCGCCAGACGCCTCTCCCCTCCCCATGCAACTAATGAAAAACTGTTTTTT	-	-	17	TRBV5-1	TRBJ1-4
CASSLDSVEGPRETQYF	TGTGCCAGCAGCTTAGACTCAGTTGAGGGGCCCAGGGAGACCCAGTACTTC	-	-	17	TRBV13	TRBJ2-5
CAISERGTGELFF	TGTGCCATCAGTGAGAGGGGCACCGGGGAGCTGTTTTTT	-	-	13	TRBV10-3	TRBJ2-2
CASSQDMKGQEQNQPQHF	TGTGCCAGCAGCCAAGATATGAAAGGACAGGAGCAAAATCAGCCCCAGCATTTT	-	TRBD1	18	TRBV3-1/TRBV3-2	TRBJ1-5
CASSLGWGGASYEQYF	TGTGCCAGCAGCTTAGGGTGGGGGGGCGCCTCCTACGAGCAGTACTTC	-	-	16	TRBV7-2	TRBJ2-7
CAWRQGFHFSDGYTF	TGTGCCTGGAGACAGGGATTTCACTTCTCTGATGGCTACACCTTC	-	-	15	TRBV30	TRBJ1-2
CASSSEGRNTEAFF	TGCGCCAGCAGCTCAGAGGGGCGGAACACTGAAGCTTTCTTT	-	-	14	TRBV5-1	TRBJ1-1
CASSIAAGRTAKLFF	TGTGCCAGTAGTATAGCCGCCGGCAGAACAGCCAAACTGTTTTTT	-	-	15	TRBV19	TRBJ1-4
CASSRIGTGTNEKLFF	TGTGCCAGCAGCCGAATAGGAACGGGAACTAATGAAAAACTGTTTTTT	-	-	16	TRBV14	TRBJ1-4
CASSLVATDTQYF	TGTGCCAGCAGCTTGGTGGCCACAGATACGCAGTATTTT	-	-	13	TRBV5-6	TRBJ2-3
CASNSQGRAEAFF	TGTGCCAGCAACTCCCAGGGTAGGGCTGAAGCTTTCTTT	-	-	13	TRBV5-8	TRBJ1-1
CASSKQGPGANVLTF	TGTGCCAGCAGCAAACAGGGTCCCGGGGCCAACGTCCTGACTTTC	-	-	15	TRBV7-2	TRBJ2-6
CASSLALAGMGRDTQYF	TGTGCCAGCAGCTTAGCACTAGCGGGAATGGGCAGAGATACGCAGTATTTT	-	TRBD2	17	TRBV11-2	TRBJ2-3
CASSVAQGAIDGYTF	TGTGCCAGCAGCGTAGCACAGGGGGCGATTGATGGCTACACCTTC	-	TRBD1	15	TRBV9	TRBJ1-2
CASSLDGNQPQHF	TGTGCCAGCAGCTTGGACGGGAATCAGCCCCAGCATTTT	few	-	13	TRBV7-2	TRBJ1-5
CSASTANYGYTF	TGCAGCGCAAGCACAGCTAACTATGGCTACACCTTC	-	-	12	TRBV29-1	TRBJ1-2
CASSAGIHNEQFF	TGTGCCAGCAGTGCCGGGATCCACAATGAGCAGTTCTTC	-	-	13	TRBV12-3/TRBV12-4	TRBJ2-1
CATHLAGAYEQYF	TGTGCCACCCACCTAGCGGGAGCCTACGAGCAGTACTTC	-	TRBD2	13	TRBV6-1	TRBJ2-7
CASSQGAGQKNEKLFF	TGCGCCAGCAGCCAAGGCGCGGGACAGAAGAATGAAAAACTGTTTTTT	-	TRBD1	16	TRBV4-1	TRBJ1-4
CASRMTGGTEAFF	TGTGCCAGCAGGATGACAGGGGGCACTGAAGCTTTCTTT	-	TRBD1	13	TRBV6-4	TRBJ1-1
CASSAHRSGRRNTQYF	TGTGCCAGCAGCGCGCACCGAAGCGGGAGGAGAAATACGCAGTATTTT	-	TRBD2	16	TRBV7-8	TRBJ2-3
CASSAQTGANVLTF	TGTGCCAGCAGCGCCCAGACAGGGGCCAACGTCCTGACTTTC	-	-	14	TRBV11-1	TRBJ2-6
CASSLAPQGTLYEQYF	TGTGCCAGCAGCTTAGCCCCCCAGGGAACACTCTACGAGCAGTACTTC	-	-	16	TRBV7-2	TRBJ2-7
CASSIGAGANVLTF	TGTGCCAGTAGTATAGGGGCTGGGGCCAACGTCCTGACTTTC	-	-	14	TRBV19	TRBJ2-6
CASSQDGGRTDTQYF	TGTGCCAGCAGCCAAGATGGGGGACGCACAGATACGCAGTATTTT	-	-	15	TRBV3-1/TRBV3-2	TRBJ2-3
CASSQGLARPSTDTQYF	TGTGCCAGCAGCCAAGGACTGGCCCGCCCTAGCACAGATACGCAGTATTTT	-	-	17	TRBV3-1/TRBV3-2	TRBJ2-3
CASSQDGAGGLNYGYTF	TGTGCCAGCAGCCAAGATGGAGCGGGAGGCCTTAACTATGGCTACACCTTC	-	-	17	TRBV3-1/TRBV3-2	TRBJ1-2
CSVGRDSLVYGYTF	TGCAGCGTCGGCCGGGACAGCCTCGTATATGGCTACACCTTC	once	TRBD1	14	TRBV29-1	TRBJ1-2
CASSPGKANEKLFF	TGTGCCAGCAGCCCAGGGAAAGCTAATGAAAAACTGTTTTTT	-	-	14	TRBV7-2	TRBJ1-4
CASRKDSNKETQYF	TGTGCCAGCAGAAAGGACAGTAACAAAGAGACCCAGTACTTC	-	-	14	TRBV6-6	TRBJ2-5
CASSQPGTESTYGYTF	TGCGCCAGCAGCCAACCTGGGACAGAATCTACTTATGGCTACACCTTC	-	TRBD1	16	TRBV4-3	TRBJ1-2